This T cell receptor (beta chain) was observed in a study of regulatory dendritic cells for organ transplantation. Sorted T cells were CFSE-labeled and cultured approximately five days with allogeneic regulatory or mature dendritic cells at 1:10. Study-wide results and limits: Of resting T cell subsets, memory CD8+ had the most alloreactive clonotypes. Memory CD8+ T cells were the most oligoclonal; naive cells were highly diverse.

Notes on this clone: Its cognate antigen is unknown.

CDR3 length: 17 amino acids. In germline, CDR1 is MGHDK, CDR2 SYGVNS. V gave up 1 base and J gave up 3 bases; unmatched junction bases: 8. Clones were sequenced by immunoSEQ multiplex PCR, and TCRdb holds only the in-frame ones, with some missing. The sample yields some 13,000 clones, 74% seen once. Sequenced input: naive CD4+ T cells from blood cultured with regulatory dendritic cells. The subset is: CD45RA+ naive T cells. This chain joins TRBV25-1 and TRBJ2-1; 8 bases align to TRBD2. This clonotype was obtained from a human donor in good health. The chain's CDR3 is CASSESGGGGSYNEQFF. CDR3 sequence (DNA): TGTGCCAGCAGTGAATCGGGAGGCGGGGGGAGCTACAATGAGCAGTTCTTC.